Given below is one TCR beta chain in context. CDR3 length equals 13 residues. The V gene's germline CDR1 is SGHDT and CDR2 YYEEEE. V was pared by 2 bases and J by 2 bases, with 8 bases between. This entry comes from a study of Ad26.COV2.S vaccination and SARS-CoV-2 variants. Across the whole study: Intramuscular Ad26.COV2.S doses were given once or twice, 56 days apart.

Some clones are missing from TCRdb's copy, which holds only in-frame ones; the method was immunoSEQ multiplex PCR. This table has hundreds of thousands of clones, more than 80% appearing once. Treatment specified: about 20 received Ad26.COV2.S at low or high dose, single or two shots; roughly five received placebo; per-sample allocation not given. It was on day 63 after the first vaccine or placebo injection that samples were taken. An Ad26 vector carrying the Wuhan-strain SARS-CoV-2 spike served as the vaccine. This specimen consisted of peripheral blood, obtained in a trial of Ad26.COV2.S vaccine versus placebo. This clonotype was sampled from a person between 18 and 60 years old who received the Ad26.COV2.S COVID-19 vaccine or a placebo. The chain is built from TRBV5-6 and TRBJ2-7; D assignment may be TRBD1 or TRBD2 (5 bases each). This CDR3 reads CASSFGATYEQYF. CDR3 nucleotides: TGTGCCAGCAGCTTCGGGGCAACCTACGAGCAGTACTTC.